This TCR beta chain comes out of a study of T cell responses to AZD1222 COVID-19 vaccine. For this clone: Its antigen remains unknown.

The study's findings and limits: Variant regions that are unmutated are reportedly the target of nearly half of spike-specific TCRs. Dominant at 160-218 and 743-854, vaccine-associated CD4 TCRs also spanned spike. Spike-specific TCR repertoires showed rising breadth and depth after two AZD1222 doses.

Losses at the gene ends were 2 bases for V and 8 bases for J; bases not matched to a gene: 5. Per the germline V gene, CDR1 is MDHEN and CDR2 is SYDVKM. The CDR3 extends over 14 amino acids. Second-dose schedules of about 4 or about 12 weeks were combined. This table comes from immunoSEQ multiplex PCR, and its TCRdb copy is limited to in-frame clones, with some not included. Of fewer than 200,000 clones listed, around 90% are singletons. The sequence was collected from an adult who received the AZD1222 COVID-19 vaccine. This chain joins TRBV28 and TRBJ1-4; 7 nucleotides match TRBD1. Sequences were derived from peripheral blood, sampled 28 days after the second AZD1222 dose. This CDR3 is CASSLRGRGEKLFF. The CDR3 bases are TGTGCCAGCAGTTTAAGGGGGCGTGGGGAAAAACTGTTTTTT. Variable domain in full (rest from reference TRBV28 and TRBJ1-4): DVKVTQSSRYLVKRTGEKVFLECVQDMDHENMFWYRQDPGLGLRLIYFSYDVKMKEKGDIPEGYSVSREKKERFSLILESASTNQTSMYLCASSLRGRGEKLFFGSGTQLSVL.